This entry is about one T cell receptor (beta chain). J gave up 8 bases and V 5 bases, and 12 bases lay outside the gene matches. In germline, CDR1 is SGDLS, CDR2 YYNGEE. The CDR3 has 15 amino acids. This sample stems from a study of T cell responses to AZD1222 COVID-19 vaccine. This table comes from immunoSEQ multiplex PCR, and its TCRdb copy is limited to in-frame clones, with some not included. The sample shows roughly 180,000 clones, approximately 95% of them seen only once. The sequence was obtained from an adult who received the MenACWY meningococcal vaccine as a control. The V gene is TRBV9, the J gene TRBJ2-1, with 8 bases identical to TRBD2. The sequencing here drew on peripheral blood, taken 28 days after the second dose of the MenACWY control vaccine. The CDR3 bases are TGTGCCAGCAGGTCCGAGGGACTAGTGTCTGATGAGCAGTTCTTC. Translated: CASRSEGLVSDEQFF.